These T cell receptor beta chains were read from a single sample in a study of OX40 agonist ivuxolimab in advanced cancers. Produced via immunoSEQ multiplex PCR; TCRdb's table is partial and in-frame only. Of approximately 66,000 clones listed, around 83% were seen once; the top ten hold approximately 1.1%. Sequences were derived from CD4+ or CD8+ T cells sorted from blood, sampled in a trial of the OX40 agonist ivuxolimab. The receptors derive from an adult with an advanced solid tumor such as melanoma, head and neck, liver or kidney cancer. The CDR3 runs from the conserved cysteine through the conserved F or W. The D gene is left open where the match is weak. Expanded clones get a size class; other rows say once, few or many, or leave the size out.

NA	NA	11	TRBJ2-7	TRBV7-9	CASSGVYEQYF	TGTGCCAGCTCCGGGGTTTACGAGCAGTACTTC
once	NA	15	TRBJ2-5	TRBV29-1	CSVAGVGWYQETQYF	TGCAGCGTCGCCGGTGTCGGTTGGTACCAAGAGACCCAGTACTTC
NA	NA	15	TRBJ1-4	TRBV19	CASSSIKAFNEKLFF	TGTGCCAGTAGTAGTATCAAGGCGTTTAATGAAAAACTGTTTTTT
NA	TRBD1	14	TRBJ1-2	TRBV6-6	CASTVTGANYGYTF	TGTGCCAGCACCGTGACAGGGGCTAACTATGGCTACACCTTC
NA	NA	18	TRBJ1-2	TRBV28	CASSGRVGFGQQNYGYTF	TGTGCCAGCAGTGGAAGGGTGGGTTTCGGACAGCAAAACTATGGCTACACCTTC
NA	NA	15	TRBJ1-2	TRBV6-1	CASSSRKGNNYGYTF	TGTGCCAGCAGTAGTAGGAAGGGAAACAACTATGGCTACACCTTC
once	NA	15	TRBJ2-7	TRBV4-1	CASSQGRDPIYEQYF	TGCGCCAGCAGCCAAGGAAGGGACCCTATCTACGAGCAGTACTTC
NA	NA	16	TRBJ1-4	TRBV4-1	CASSQDLQTTNEKLFF	TGCGCCAGCAGCCAAGATTTACAGACAACTAATGAAAAACTGTTTTTT
NA	NA	12	TRBJ1-2	TRBV30	CAWRYRRYGYTF	TGTGCCTGGAGGTACAGGCGTTATGGCTACACCTTC
NA	NA	14	TRBJ2-5	TRBV11-2	CASTLYVVGETQYF	TGTGCCAGCACTTTGTATGTAGTGGGAGAGACCCAGTACTTC
NA	TRBD2	16	TRBJ2-3	TRBV9	CASSVGLAGNTDTQYF	TGTGCCAGCAGCGTAGGGCTAGCGGGGAACACAGATACGCAGTATTTT
few	NA	15	TRBJ1-1	TRBV12-5	CASGGKQGRNTEAFF	TGTGCTAGTGGAGGGAAACAGGGTAGGAACACTGAAGCTTTCTTT
NA	NA	14	TRBJ1-2	TRBV6-5	CASSYSGRGYGYTF	TGTGCCAGCAGTTACTCGGGCAGGGGCTATGGCTACACCTTC
NA	NA	13	TRBJ1-1	TRBV28	CASIGTLNTEAFF	TGTGCCAGCATCGGGACACTGAACACTGAAGCTTTCTTT
NA	NA	14	TRBJ1-3	TRBV28	CASSLGGVGATIYF	TGTGCCAGCAGTTTAGGGGGGGTCGGAGCCACCATATATTTT
NA	NA	15	TRBJ1-5	TRBV27	CASSLLGTSNQPQHF	TGTGCCAGCAGTTTACTGGGGACTAGCAATCAGCCCCAGCATTTT
NA	NA	13	TRBJ2-3	TRBV5-1	CASSLIPTDTQYF	TGCGCCAGCAGCTTGATCCCCACAGATACGCAGTATTTT
NA	TRBD1	18	TRBJ1-4	TRBV18	CASSPPRTGITTNEKLFF	TGTGCCAGCTCACCACCGAGGACAGGGATAACAACTAATGAAAAACTGTTTTTT
NA	NA	16	TRBJ2-4	TRBV19	CASRKGGDPAKNIQYF	TGTGCCAGTCGGAAAGGCGGTGATCCAGCCAAAAACATTCAGTACTTC
NA	NA	16	TRBJ2-3	TRBV9	CASSVGAGTSTDTQYF	TGTGCCAGCAGCGTAGGGGCAGGGACTAGCACAGATACGCAGTATTTT
NA	NA	12	TRBJ1-1	TRBV7-8	CASSLVVSEAFF	TGTGCCAGCAGCTTAGTTGTCTCTGAAGCTTTCTTT
NA	NA	15	TRBJ1-5	TRBV2	CASSAQGGLNQPQHF	TGTGCCAGCAGCGCACAGGGAGGCCTCAATCAGCCCCAGCATTTT
NA	TRBD2	15	TRBJ2-7	TRBV6-5	CASRPLAGAHYEQYF	TGTGCCAGCAGACCACTAGCGGGGGCCCACTACGAGCAGTACTTC
once	NA	14	TRBJ1-2	TRBV18	CASSLQASPYGYTF	TGTGCCAGCTCACTTCAGGCCAGCCCCTATGGCTACACCTTC